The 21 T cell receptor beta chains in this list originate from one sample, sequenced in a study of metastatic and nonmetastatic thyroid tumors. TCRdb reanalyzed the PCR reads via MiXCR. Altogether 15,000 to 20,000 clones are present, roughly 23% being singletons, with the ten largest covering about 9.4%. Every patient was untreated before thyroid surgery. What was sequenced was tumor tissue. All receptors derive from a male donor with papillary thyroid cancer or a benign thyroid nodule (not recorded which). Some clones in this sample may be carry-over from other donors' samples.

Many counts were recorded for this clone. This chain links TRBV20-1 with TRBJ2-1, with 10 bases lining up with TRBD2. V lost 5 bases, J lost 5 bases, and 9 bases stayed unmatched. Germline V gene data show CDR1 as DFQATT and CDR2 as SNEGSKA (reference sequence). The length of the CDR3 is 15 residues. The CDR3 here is CSAATGLASDNEQFF. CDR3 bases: TGCAGTGCTGCAACGGGACTAGCGTCGGACAATGAGCAGTTCTTC.

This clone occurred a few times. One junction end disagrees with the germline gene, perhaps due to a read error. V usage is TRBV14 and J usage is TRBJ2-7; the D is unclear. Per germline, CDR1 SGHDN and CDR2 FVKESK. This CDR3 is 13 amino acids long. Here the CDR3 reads CVSSLLVKGKQYF. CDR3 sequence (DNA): TGTGTCAGCAGCCTACTGGTAAAGGGAAAGCAGTACTTC.

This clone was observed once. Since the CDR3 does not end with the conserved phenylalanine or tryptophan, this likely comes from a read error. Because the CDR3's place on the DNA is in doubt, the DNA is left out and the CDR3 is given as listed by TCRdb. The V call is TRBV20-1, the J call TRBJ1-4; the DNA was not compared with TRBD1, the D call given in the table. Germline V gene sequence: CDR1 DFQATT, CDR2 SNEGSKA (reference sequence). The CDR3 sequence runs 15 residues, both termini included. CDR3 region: CSARLFTGVNEKLFI.

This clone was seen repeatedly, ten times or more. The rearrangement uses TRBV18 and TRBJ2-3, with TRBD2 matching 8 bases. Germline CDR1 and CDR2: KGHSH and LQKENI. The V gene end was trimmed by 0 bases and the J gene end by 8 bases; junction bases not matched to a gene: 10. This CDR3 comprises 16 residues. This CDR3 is CASSPPMLAGEGTQYF. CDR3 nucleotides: TGTGCCAGCTCACCACCGATGCTAGCGGGCGAGGGTACGCAGTATTTT.

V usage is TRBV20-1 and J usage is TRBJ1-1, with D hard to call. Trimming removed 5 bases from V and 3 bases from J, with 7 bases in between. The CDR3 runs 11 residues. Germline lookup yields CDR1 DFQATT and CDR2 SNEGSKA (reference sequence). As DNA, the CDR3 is TGCAGTGCTCCAGTAGACACTGAAGCTTTCTTT. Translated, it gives CSAPVDTEAFF.

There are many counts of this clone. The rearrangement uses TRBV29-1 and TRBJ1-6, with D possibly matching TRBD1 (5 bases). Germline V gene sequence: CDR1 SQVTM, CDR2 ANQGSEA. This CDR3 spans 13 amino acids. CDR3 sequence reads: CRTRQNYNSPLHF. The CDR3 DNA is TGCAGGACTAGACAGAATTATAATTCACCCCTCCACTTT.

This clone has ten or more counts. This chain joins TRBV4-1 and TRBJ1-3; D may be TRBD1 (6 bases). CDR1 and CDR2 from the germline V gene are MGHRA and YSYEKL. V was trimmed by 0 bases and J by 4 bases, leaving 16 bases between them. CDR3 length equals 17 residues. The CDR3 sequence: CASSQDGGRGRGNTIYF. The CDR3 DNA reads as TGCGCCAGCAGCCAAGATGGAGGCAGGGGAAGAGGAAACACCATATATTTT.

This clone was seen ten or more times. CDR3 nucleotide sequence: TGTGCCAGCAGACGGACGGAGCTTTGGGGAGATACGCAGTATTTT. It specifies CASRRTELWGDTQYF. The V gene is TRBV13, the J gene TRBJ2-3; D remains ambiguous. V was cut by 6 bases and J by 5 bases, with 18 bases left in between. CDR3 size: 15 residues. Germline CDR1 is PRHDT and CDR2 is FYEKMQ (reference sequence).

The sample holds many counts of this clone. CDR3 sequence (DNA): TGTGCCACCAGTGAAGGGGGCAGGGGCAATCAGCCCCAGCATTTT. Translating gives CATSEGGRGNQPQHF. The rearrangement uses TRBV24-1 and TRBJ1-5; TRBD1 matches 7 bases. Germline CDR1 reads KGHDR; CDR2 reads SFDVKD. V lost 4 bases, J lost 2 bases, and 4 bases stayed unmatched. The CDR3 contains 15 residues.

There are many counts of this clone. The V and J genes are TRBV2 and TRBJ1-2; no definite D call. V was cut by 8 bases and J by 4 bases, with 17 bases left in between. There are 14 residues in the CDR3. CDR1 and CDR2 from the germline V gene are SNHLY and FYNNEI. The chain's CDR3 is CASGQTQDLYGYTF. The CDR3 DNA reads TGTGCCAGCGGGCAGACACAAGACCTCTATGGCTACACCTTC.

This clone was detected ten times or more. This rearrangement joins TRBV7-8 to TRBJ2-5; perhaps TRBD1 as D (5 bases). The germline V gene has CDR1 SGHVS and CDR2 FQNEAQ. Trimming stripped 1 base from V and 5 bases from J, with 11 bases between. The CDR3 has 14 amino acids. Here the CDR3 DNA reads TGTGCCAGCAGCTTAGGCAGGGTCGGCGAGACCCAGTACTTC. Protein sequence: CASSLGRVGETQYF.

The CDR3 DNA follows: TGTGCCAGCATCTCGAGGGGACGGGGGTCCTACGAGCAGTACTTC. As protein: CASISRGRGSYEQYF. V gene TRBV11-3 combines with J gene TRBJ2-7, with D possibly TRBD2 on 6 matching bases. Germline V gives CDR1 SGHNT, CDR2 YENEEA. V was trimmed by 7 bases and J by 1 base, leaving 17 bases between them. This CDR3 contains 15 residues.

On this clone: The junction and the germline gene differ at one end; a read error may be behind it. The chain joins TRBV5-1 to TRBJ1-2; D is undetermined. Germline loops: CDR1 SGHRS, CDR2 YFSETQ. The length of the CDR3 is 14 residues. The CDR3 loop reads CASCLQSEHYGYTF. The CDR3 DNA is TGCGCCAGCTGCTTACAGTCCGAACACTATGGCTACACCTTC.

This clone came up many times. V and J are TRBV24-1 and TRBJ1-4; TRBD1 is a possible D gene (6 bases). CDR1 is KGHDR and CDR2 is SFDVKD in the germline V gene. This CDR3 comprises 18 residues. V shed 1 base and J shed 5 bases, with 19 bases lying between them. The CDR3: CATSDFAIPTGRNEKLFF. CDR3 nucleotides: TGTGCCACCAGTGATTTTGCCATACCCACAGGGCGGAATGAAAAACTGTTTTTT.

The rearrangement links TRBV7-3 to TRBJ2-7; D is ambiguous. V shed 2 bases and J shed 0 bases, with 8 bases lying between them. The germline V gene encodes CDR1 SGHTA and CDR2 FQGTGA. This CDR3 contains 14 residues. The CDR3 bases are TGTGCCAGCAGCTTATATACGGGCTCCTACGAGCAGTACTTC. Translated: CASSLYTGSYEQYF.

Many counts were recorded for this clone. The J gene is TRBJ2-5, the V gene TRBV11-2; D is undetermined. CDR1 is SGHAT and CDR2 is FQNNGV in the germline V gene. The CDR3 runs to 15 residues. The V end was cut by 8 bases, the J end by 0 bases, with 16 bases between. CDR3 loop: CASGYSDGYQETQYF. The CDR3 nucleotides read TGTGCCAGCGGTTACTCAGACGGTTACCAAGAGACCCAGTACTTC.

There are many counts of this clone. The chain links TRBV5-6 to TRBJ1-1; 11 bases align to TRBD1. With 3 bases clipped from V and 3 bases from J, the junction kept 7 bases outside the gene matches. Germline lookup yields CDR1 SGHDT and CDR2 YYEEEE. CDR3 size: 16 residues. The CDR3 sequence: CASSSLGQGAYTEAFF. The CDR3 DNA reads TGTGCCAGCAGCTCCTTAGGACAGGGGGCTTACACTGAAGCTTTCTTT.

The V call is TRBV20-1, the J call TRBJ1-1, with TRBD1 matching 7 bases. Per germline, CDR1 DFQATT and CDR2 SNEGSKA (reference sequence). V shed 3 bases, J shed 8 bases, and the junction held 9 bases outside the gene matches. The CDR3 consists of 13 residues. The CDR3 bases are TGCAGTGCTAGCCTGATCGGACAGGAAGAAGCTTTCTTT. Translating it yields CSASLIGQEEAFF.

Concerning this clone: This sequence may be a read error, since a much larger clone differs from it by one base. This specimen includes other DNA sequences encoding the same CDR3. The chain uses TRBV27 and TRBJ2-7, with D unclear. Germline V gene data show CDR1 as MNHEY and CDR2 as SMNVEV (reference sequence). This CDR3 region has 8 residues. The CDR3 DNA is TGTGCCAGCGGGCCCCCCCCAGTA. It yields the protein CASGPPPV.

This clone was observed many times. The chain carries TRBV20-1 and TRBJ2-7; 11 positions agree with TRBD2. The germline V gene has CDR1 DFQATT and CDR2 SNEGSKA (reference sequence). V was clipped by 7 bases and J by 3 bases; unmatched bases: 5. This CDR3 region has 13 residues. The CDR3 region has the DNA TGCAGTGTCTCCGGGACTAGCGGCTACGAGCAGTACTTC. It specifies CSVSGTSGYEQYF.

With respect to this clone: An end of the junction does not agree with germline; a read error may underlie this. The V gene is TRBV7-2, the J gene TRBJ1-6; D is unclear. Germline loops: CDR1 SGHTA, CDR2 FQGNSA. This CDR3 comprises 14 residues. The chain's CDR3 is CASSPRRRDSPLHF. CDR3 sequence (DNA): TGTGCCAGCAGCCCCAGGCGGCGTGATTCACCCCTCCACTTC. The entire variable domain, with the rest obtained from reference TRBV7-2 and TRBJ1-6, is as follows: GAGVSQSPSNKVTEKGKDVELRCDPISGHTALYWYRQSLGQGLEFLIYFQGNSAPDKSGLPSDRFSAERTGGSVSTLTIQRTQQEDSAVYLCASSPRRRDSPLHFGNGTRLTVT.